The rows below give T cell receptor beta chains drawn from one sample of a study of blood T cell repertoires in COVID-19. Profiled with immunoSEQ multiplex PCR; TCRdb holds only in-frame clones, not every one. This sample has some 490,000 clones, with approximately 91% found just once. Sequencing input: PBMCs or T cells enriched from blood (not recorded which). Source of these receptors: a woman in her sixties or seventies who had recovered from COVID-19. The CDR3 runs from the conserved cysteine through the conserved F or W. The D gene is left open where the match is weak. The size field is filled for only some rows; it gives once, few, many or a size class.

D: -
J: TRBJ2-1
V: TRBV10-1
size: -
CDR3: CASSGGVLYNEQFF
DNA: TGCGCCAGCAGCGGCGGGGTCCTATACAATGAGCAGTTCTTC

D: -
J: TRBJ1-2
V: TRBV6-2/TRBV6-3
size: -
CDR3: CASSYPRGANYGYTF
DNA: TGTGCCAGCAGTTATCCACGGGGAGCTAACTATGGCTACACCTTC

D: -
J: TRBJ2-1
V: TRBV1
size: -
CDR3: CTSSLRRAGGNNEQFF
DNA: TGCACCAGCAGCCTCCGACGGGCCGGGGGGAACAATGAGCAGTTCTTC

D: -
J: TRBJ1-1
V: TRBV10-3
size: -
CDR3: CAISESLQGNTEAFF
DNA: TGTGCCATCAGTGAGTCGCTGCAGGGGAACACTGAAGCTTTCTTT

D: -
J: TRBJ2-1
V: TRBV5-4
size: -
CDR3: CASREKVVDEQFF
DNA: TGTGCCAGCAGGGAGAAGGTCGTAGATGAGCAGTTCTTC

D: TRBD1
J: TRBJ2-2
V: TRBV7-7
size: -
CDR3: CATSGGGNTGELFF
DNA: TGTGCCACATCAGGGGGTGGGAACACCGGGGAGCTGTTTTTT

D: -
J: TRBJ1-5
V: TRBV27
size: -
CDR3: CASSSPGPRKGNQPQHF
DNA: TGTGCCAGCAGTTCCCCCGGACCGCGGAAGGGGAATCAGCCCCAGCATTTT

D: -
J: TRBJ1-4
V: TRBV18
size: -
CDR3: CASSTTRAATNEKLFF
DNA: TGTGCCAGCTCAACCACCAGGGCTGCGACTAATGAAAAACTGTTTTTT

D: TRBD1
J: TRBJ1-4
V: TRBV7-9
size: -
CDR3: CASSSTGEGEKLFF
DNA: TGTGCCAGCAGCTCGACAGGGGAAGGGGAAAAACTGTTTTTT

D: -
J: TRBJ1-4
V: TRBV2
size: -
CDR3: CASSENRPNEKLFF
DNA: TGTGCCAGCAGTGAAAACAGACCAAATGAAAAACTGTTTTTT

D: -
J: TRBJ2-7
V: TRBV12-5
size: -
CDR3: CASGPRGPEGSYEQYF
DNA: TGTGCTAGTGGCCCCCGCGGCCCCGAGGGCTCCTACGAGCAGTACTTC

D: TRBD1
J: TRBJ1-4
V: TRBV30
size: once
CDR3: CAWSLQGFNEKLFF
DNA: TGTGCCTGGAGCTTACAGGGGTTTAATGAAAAACTGTTTTTT

D: -
J: TRBJ1-2
V: TRBV19
size: -
CDR3: CASSMSGFGYGYTF
DNA: TGTGCCAGTAGTATGTCGGGGTTTGGCTATGGCTACACCTTC

D: -
J: TRBJ1-1
V: TRBV6-5
size: -
CDR3: CASSLIGGNTEAFF
DNA: TGTGCCAGCAGCCTTATTGGGGGGAATACTGAAGCTTTCTTT

D: -
J: TRBJ1-1
V: TRBV6-5
size: once
CDR3: CASSSSGSTEAFF
DNA: TGTGCCAGCAGTTCCTCCGGGAGCACTGAAGCTTTCTTT

D: -
J: TRBJ1-5
V: TRBV4-1
size: -
CDR3: CASSQGTPNQPQHF
DNA: TGCGCCAGCAGCCAAGGGACTCCTAATCAGCCCCAGCATTTT

D: -
J: TRBJ2-2
V: TRBV12-5
size: -
CDR3: CASGLVILGANTGELFF
DNA: TGTGCTAGTGGTTTGGTAATACTCGGGGCGAACACCGGGGAGCTGTTTTTT

D: TRBD2
J: TRBJ2-7
V: TRBV7-6
size: few
CDR3: CASSFSGGAGTYEQYF
DNA: TGTGCCAGCAGCTTCAGCGGGGGGGCCGGGACCTACGAGCAGTACTTC

D: -
J: TRBJ1-3
V: TRBV4-2
size: -
CDR3: CASSQDLGRGSTIYF
DNA: TGTGCCAGCAGCCAAGATTTGGGCAGGGGAAGCACCATATATTTT

D: -
J: TRBJ2-2
V: TRBV7-7
size: -
CDR3: CASSATSPGELFF
DNA: TGTGCCAGCAGCGCTACTAGCCCCGGGGAGCTGTTTTTT

D: -
J: TRBJ1-4
V: TRBV25-1
size: -
CDR3: CASSDGGHATNEKLFF
DNA: TGTGCCAGCAGTGATGGAGGCCATGCAACTAATGAAAAACTGTTTTTT

D: TRBD1
J: TRBJ2-7
V: TRBV9
size: -
CDR3: CASSATGALSYEQYF
DNA: TGTGCCAGCAGCGCGACAGGGGCCCTCTCCTACGAGCAGTACTTC

D: -
J: TRBJ1-5
V: TRBV12-5
size: few
CDR3: CASGLEGDQPQHF
DNA: TGTGCTAGTGGTTTAGAGGGGGATCAGCCCCAGCATTTT

D: -
J: TRBJ2-1
V: TRBV19
size: -
CDR3: CASSIGRGPYNEQFF
DNA: TGTGCCAGTAGTATCGGGCGGGGGCCCTACAATGAGCAGTTCTTC

D: -
J: TRBJ1-2
V: TRBV5-4
size: -
CDR3: CASSFSRQVGYGYTF
DNA: TGTGCCAGCAGCTTTTCCCGACAGGTTGGTTATGGCTACACCTTC

D: -
J: TRBJ1-2
V: TRBV18
size: -
CDR3: CASSPAGPIYGYTF
DNA: TGTGCCAGCTCACCGGCGGGCCCTATCTATGGCTACACCTTC

D: -
J: TRBJ1-5
V: TRBV10-3
size: -
CDR3: CAISEGGAVNQPQHF
DNA: TGTGCCATCAGTGAAGGTGGGGCAGTCAATCAGCCCCAGCATTTT

D: TRBD1
J: TRBJ1-5
V: TRBV19
size: once
CDR3: CASSIRQGTSNQPQHF
DNA: TGTGCCAGTAGTATACGACAGGGTACGAGCAATCAGCCCCAGCATTTT

D: -
J: TRBJ2-7
V: TRBV6-5
size: -
CDR3: CASIGLSYEQYF
DNA: TGTGCCAGCATCGGACTTTCCTACGAGCAGTACTTC

D: -
J: TRBJ1-4
V: TRBV19
size: -
CDR3: CASSMTVTNEKLFF
DNA: TGTGCCAGTAGTATGACTGTAACTAATGAAAAACTGTTTTTT

D: -
J: TRBJ1-5
V: TRBV6-5
size: -
CDR3: CASKGQQSNQPQHF
DNA: TGTGCCAGCAAGGGGCAGCAAAGCAATCAGCCCCAGCATTTT

D: -
J: TRBJ1-2
V: TRBV5-1
size: -
CDR3: CASSLVFTAGNYGYTF
DNA: TGCGCCAGCAGCTTGGTTTTTACCGCCGGGAACTATGGCTACACCTTC

D: -
J: TRBJ1-2
V: TRBV11-2
size: -
CDR3: CASSPRGGGGYTF
DNA: TGTGCCAGCAGCCCCCGCGGCGGCGGTGGCTACACCTTC

D: TRBD1
J: TRBJ1-1
V: TRBV29-1
size: -
CDR3: CSGDRVNTEAFF
DNA: TGCAGCGGGGACAGGGTGAACACTGAAGCTTTCTTT

D: -
J: TRBJ1-6
V: TRBV9
size: -
CDR3: CASSVASSYNSPLHF
DNA: TGTGCCAGCAGCGTAGCGAGCTCCTATAATTCACCCCTCCACTTT

D: TRBD2
J: TRBJ2-3
V: TRBV6-2/TRBV6-3
size: -
CDR3: CASSYRVDWLAGVTSTDTQYF
DNA: TGTGCCAGCAGTTATAGGGTGGATTGGCTAGCGGGGGTAACTAGCACAGATACGCAGTATTTT

D: TRBD2
J: TRBJ2-3
V: TRBV7-2
size: -
CDR3: CASSLKGLVRTDTQYF
DNA: TGTGCCAGCAGCTTAAAGGGACTAGTCCGCACAGATACGCAGTATTTT

D: -
J: TRBJ1-4
V: TRBV5-1
size: -
CDR3: CASSLGARGNEKLFF
DNA: TGCGCCAGCAGCTTGGGGGCCCGGGGGAATGAAAAACTGTTTTTT

D: TRBD2
J: TRBJ2-3
V: TRBV2
size: -
CDR3: CASTPAGDQYF
DNA: TGTGCCAGCACCCCGGCGGGGGATCAGTATTTT

D: -
J: TRBJ1-5
V: TRBV27
size: -
CDR3: CASSLGPSGQPQHF
DNA: TGTGCCAGCAGTTTAGGTCCGTCGGGACAGCCCCAGCATTTT

D: -
J: TRBJ2-1
V: TRBV5-1
size: -
CDR3: CASSSGTYNEQFF
DNA: TGCGCCAGCAGCTCCGGGACCTACAATGAGCAGTTCTTC

D: -
J: TRBJ2-5
V: TRBV15
size: -
CDR3: CATSRGGQQETQYF
DNA: TGTGCCACCAGCAGAGGAGGACAGCAAGAGACCCAGTACTTC

D: -
J: TRBJ2-7
V: TRBV5-4
size: once
CDR3: CASRPTRNSYEQYF
DNA: TGTGCCAGCAGGCCTACTAGAAACTCCTACGAGCAGTACTTC

D: -
J: TRBJ1-3
V: TRBV18
size: -
CDR3: CASSPGREPGNTIYF
DNA: TGTGCCAGCTCACCAGGGCGGGAACCCGGAAACACCATATATTTT

D: -
J: TRBJ1-5
V: TRBV28
size: -
CDR3: CASSFRTRGTNQPQHF
DNA: TGTGCCAGCAGTTTTCGAACTCGCGGAACTAATCAGCCCCAGCATTTT

D: -
J: TRBJ1-6
V: TRBV27
size: -
CDR3: CASTPRGAGLNSPLHF
DNA: TGTGCCAGCACACCACGGGGTGCGGGCCTAAATTCACCCCTCCACTTT

D: -
J: TRBJ1-2
V: TRBV5-4
size: -
CDR3: CASSLEYGGRGYTF
DNA: TGTGCCAGCAGCTTGGAGTACGGGGGGCGAGGCTACACCTTC

D: -
J: TRBJ1-1
V: TRBV28
size: -
CDR3: CASSFREPARGAFF
DNA: TGTGCCAGCAGTTTTCGGGAACCGGCCCGAGGAGCTTTCTTT

D: -
J: TRBJ1-1
V: TRBV15
size: -
CDR3: CATSTDRTLLNTEAFF
DNA: TGTGCCACCAGCACTGACAGGACTTTATTGAACACTGAAGCTTTCTTT

D: TRBD2
J: TRBJ2-2
V: TRBV7-9
size: few
CDR3: CASSARTSGNTGELFF
DNA: TGTGCCAGCAGCGCCCGGACTAGCGGGAACACCGGGGAGCTGTTTTTT

D: TRBD1
J: TRBJ2-1
V: TRBV24-1
size: -
CDR3: CATSELGQGNNEQFF
DNA: TGTGCCACCAGTGAACTCGGACAGGGTAACAATGAGCAGTTCTTC

D: -
J: TRBJ2-1
V: TRBV5-1
size: -
CDR3: CASSSRGGNFVNEQFF
DNA: TGCGCCAGCAGCTCCCGGGGTGGGAACTTTGTTAATGAGCAGTTCTTC

D: -
J: TRBJ2-4
V: TRBV5-1
size: -
CDR3: CASSLDRAKNIQYF
DNA: TGCGCCAGCAGCCTCGACAGAGCCAAAAACATTCAGTACTTC